This entry is about one TCR beta chain. As yet, its antigen is unknown. The sample originates from a study of OX40 agonist ivuxolimab in advanced cancers. Germline loops: CDR1 LNHNV, CDR2 YYDKDF (reference sequence). The V gene lost 0 bases and the J gene lost 7 bases, with 16 bases spanning the gap. This CDR3 has 16 residues. The protocol was immunoSEQ multiplex PCR, while the TCRdb copy is restricted to in-frame clones and leaves out a portion. Counted here are roughly 71,000 clones, around 88% occurring once; the ten biggest clones make up about 0.6%. Study-level points and caveats: Doses of 0.1 to 3.0 mg/kg were accompanied by clonal expansion of CD4+ and CD8+ blood T cells by week 6.

The J gene is TRBJ2-1, the V gene TRBV15, with D tentatively TRBD1 (6 bases). This receptor was identified in an adult with an advanced solid tumor such as melanoma, head and neck, liver or kidney cancer. This material consisted of CD4+ or CD8+ T cells sorted from blood, taken in a trial of the OX40 agonist ivuxolimab. The CDR3 reads CATSRELGAGINEQFF. Written as DNA, the CDR3 is TGTGCCACCAGCAGAGAACTGGGGGCCGGAATTAATGAGCAGTTCTTC.